Listed here are 21 T cell receptor beta chains from one sample, sequenced in a study of lung T cells in sarcoidosis with Löfgren's syndrome. MiXCR, run by TCRdb on the reads, gives a single entry per CDR3 protein. Of about 63,000 distinct CDR3 sequences in the sample, about 20% were seen once. The sequenced material came from CD4+ T cells from PBMCs. Source of these receptors: a human donor with sarcoidosis (Löfgren's syndrome or another form), or a control subject (not recorded which).

This clonotype appeared a few times. The chain recombines TRBV19 with TRBJ1-1, with a possible D match to TRBD1 (6 bases). Germline CDR1 and CDR2: LNHDA and SQIVND (reference sequence). The CDR3 runs to 13 residues. V dropped 5 bases and J dropped 5 bases, with 12 bases sitting between them. The CDR3 coding sequence is TGTGCCAGTAGTGCTCGGGGGCTTACTGAAGCTTTCTTT. Protein product: CASSARGLTEAFF. Supplemented by reference TRBV19 and TRBJ1-1, the full variable domain reads DGGITQSPKYLFRKEGQNVTLSCEQNLNHDAMYWYRQDPGQGLRLIYYSQIVNDFQKGDIAEGYSVSREKKESFPLTVTSAQKNPTAFYLCASSARGLTEAFFGQGTRLTVV.

This clonotype came up a few times. CDR3 residues: CASSSSDSSNEKLFF. CDR3 nucleotide sequence: TGTGCCAGCAGCTCCTCGGACAGTTCTAATGAAAAACTGTTTTTT. The rearrangement links TRBV11-2 to TRBJ1-4, with D possibly TRBD1 on 6 matching bases. CDR3 size: 15 residues. Deletions cut 4 bases from V and 3 bases from J, with 12 bases between. The germline gives CDR1 SGHAT, CDR2 FQNNGV.

This clonotype came up a few times. The CDR3 region is CASRYDQYGYTF. In DNA, the CDR3 is TGTGCCAGTAGATACGATCAGTATGGCTACACCTTC. V is TRBV19 and J is TRBJ1-2; the D is unclear. The CDR3 extends over 12 amino acids. V lost 6 bases and J lost 5, with 10 bases in between. The germline gives CDR1 LNHDA, CDR2 SQIVND (reference sequence).

In this sample, this clonotype turned up many times. The chain combines TRBV28 with TRBJ2-6; D may correspond to TRBD1 or TRBD2 (5 bases each). Germline V CDR1 and CDR2: MDHEN, SYDVKM. This CDR3 contains 19 residues. Deletions cut 2 bases from V and 0 bases from J, with 17 bases between. The CDR3 sequence: CASSLIGAGSSSGANVLTF. The CDR3 bases are TGTGCCAGCAGTTTAATCGGGGCAGGGTCCAGCTCTGGGGCCAACGTCCTGACTTTC.

At least ten counts were recorded for this clonotype. This chain links TRBV27 with TRBJ1-5; no clear D. This CDR3 comprises 13 residues. Trimming removed 6 bases at V and 2 bases at J, with 8 bases between. Germline CDR1 MNHEY, CDR2 SMNVEV (reference sequence). CDR3 nucleotides: TGTGCCAGCAGGAGGCAGGGCAATCAGCCCCAGCATTTT. This gives the protein CASRRQGNQPQHF.

This clonotype was seen many times. The genes are TRBV4-1 and TRBJ1-5; 10 nucleotides line up with TRBD1. The CDR3 is 15 residues long. The V gene's germline CDR1 is MGHRA and CDR2 YSYEKL. V shed 1 base, J shed 5 bases, and the junction held 2 bases outside the gene matches. CDR3 amino acids: CASSQGDRGHQPQHF. The DNA of the CDR3 is TGCGCCAGCAGCCAAGGGGACAGGGGACATCAGCCCCAGCATTTT.

This chain links TRBV7-9 with TRBJ2-1; the D gene is possibly TRBD1 (6 bases). Trimming pared 2 bases from V and 4 bases from J, leaving 9 bases between. The CDR3 is 14 residues long. The germline CDR1 and CDR2 sequences are SEHNR and FQNEAQ (reference sequence). The CDR3 DNA reads TGTGCCAGCAGCTTAACGGACAGTTACAATGAGCAGTTCTTC. It yields the protein CASSLTDSYNEQFF.

There are many counts of this clonotype. The chain couples TRBV12-3 or TRBV12-4 to TRBJ2-5; TRBD2 aligns across 9 bases. The CDR3 contains 13 residues. J lost 4 bases, V lost 3 bases, and 0 bases had no gene match. The CDR3 DNA is TGTGCCAGCAGTTTGCGGGGGGGAGAGACCCAGTACTTC. Protein product: CASSLRGGETQYF.

The chain employs TRBV29-1 and TRBJ1-2, with TRBD1 matching 7 bases. J lost 8 bases, V lost 7 bases, and 13 bases had no gene match. CDR3 length equals 13 residues. Looked up from germline, CDR1 is SQVTM and CDR2 is ANQGSEA. The CDR3 loop is CSAGGQQALGYTF. CDR3 nucleotides: TGCAGCGCCGGGGGACAGCAAGCTCTGGGCTACACCTTC. The whole variable domain, filled in from reference TRBV29-1 and TRBJ1-2, reads SAVISQKPSRDICQRGTSLTIQCQVDSQVTMMFWYRQQPGQSLTLIATANQGSEATYESGFVIDKFPISRPNLTFSTLTVSNMSPEDSSIYLCSAGGQQALGYTFGSGTRLTVV.

This clonotype was recorded many times. The chain joins TRBV12-3 or TRBV12-4 to TRBJ2-5, with D possibly TRBD2 on 6 matching bases. Between the trimmed V and J ends, which lost 5 bases and 2 bases, there was a span of 15 bases. The CDR3 length is 15 residues. The CDR3 DNA reads as TGTGCCAGCAGTCCTAATCGGGGGAGTCAAGAGACCCAGTACTTC. Protein product: CASSPNRGSQETQYF.

This sequence joins TRBV2 and TRBJ2-3; 8 bases fit TRBD1. This CDR3 contains 15 residues. V trimming: 6 bases; J trimming: 3 bases; junction bases outside the gene matches: 8. Germline V gives CDR1 SNHLY, CDR2 FYNNEI. The CDR3 sequence: CASRWQGAGTDTQYF. CDR3 nucleotide sequence: TGTGCCAGCAGGTGGCAGGGGGCCGGTACAGATACGCAGTATTTT.

V is TRBV7-8 and J is TRBJ2-3, with D maybe TRBD2 (6 bases). Trimming shortened V by 5 bases and J by 6 bases, and 21 bases separated the two germline ends. This CDR3 is built from 16 residues. The germline CDR1 and CDR2 sequences are SGHVS and FQNEAQ. The CDR3 DNA follows: TGTGCCAGCAGCCCTCGGCCCTTGGGGGGTCAGGATACGCAGTATTTT. As protein: CASSPRPLGGQDTQYF.

This chain uses TRBV29-1 with TRBJ1-1, with a tentative D call TRBD1 (5 bases). Germline CDR1 is SQVTM and CDR2 is ANQGSEA. The CDR3 covers 14 residues. V lost 8 bases, J lost 0 bases, and 16 bases lay in between. CDR3 nucleotide sequence: TGCAGCTACGGGGGGAGAGGGGTGAACACTGAAGCTTTCTTT. Its translation is CSYGGRGVNTEAFF.

V and J are TRBV2 and TRBJ2-1, with 11 bases that match TRBD2. This CDR3 has 12 residues. Germline loops: CDR1 SNHLY, CDR2 FYNNEI. V lost 8 bases and J lost 7; bases outside the gene matches: 1. CDR3 coding DNA: TGTGCCAGCCGACTAGCGGGGAATGAGCAGTTCTTC. This sequence encodes CASRLAGNEQFF.

Notes on this clonotype: A much larger clone is a single base away; this may be a read error. The chain couples TRBV6-5 to TRBJ2-3; D remains ambiguous. The germline V and J ends were trimmed by 4 bases and 0 bases, with 20 bases remaining between them. The CDR3 contains 18 residues. The germline CDR1 and CDR2 sequences are MNHEY and SVGAGI. CDR3 residues: CASSSSDFTYSSTDTQYF. In DNA form, the CDR3 reads TGTGCCAGCAGTTCTTCCGACTTCACCTACTCTAGCACAGATACGCAGTATTTT.

This clonotype appeared many times. This sequence joins TRBV18 and TRBJ2-1; D is perhaps TRBD1 (6 bases). The CDR3 covers 13 residues. The germline V gene has CDR1 KGHSH and CDR2 LQKENI. Between the trimmed V and J ends, which lost 4 bases and 7 bases, there was a span of 11 bases. The CDR3 region has the DNA TGTGCCAGCTCACAGGGACAAGGTAATGAGCAGTTCTTC. It codes for CASSQGQGNEQFF.

This rearrangement joins TRBV2 to TRBJ2-3; 13 nucleotides agree with TRBD2. Germline assignment: CDR1 SNHLY and CDR2 FYNNEI. The trim removed 10 bases at V and 4 bases at J, leaving 11 bases unmatched. The CDR3 extends over 16 amino acids. The DNA of the CDR3 is TGTGCCATTGCCGGGACTAGCGGGAAGATGGCAGATACGCAGTATTTT. Translation: CAIAGTSGKMADTQYF.

In nucleotides, the CDR3 is TGTGCCAGCAGTGGTGGAACAGGGGACACTGAAGCTTTCTTT. It specifies CASSGGTGDTEAFF. The chain has TRBV28 and TRBJ1-1; 7 bases match TRBD1. The V gene's germline CDR1 is MDHEN and CDR2 SYDVKM. This CDR3 spans 14 amino acids. J lost 3 bases, V lost 5 bases, and 6 bases had no gene match. The whole variable domain, remainder taken from reference TRBV28 and TRBJ1-1, is DVKVTQSSRYLVKRTGEKVFLECVQDMDHENMFWYRQDPGLGLRLIYFSYDVKMKEKGDIPEGYSVSREKKERFSLILESASTNQTSMYLCASSGGTGDTEAFFGQGTRLTVV.

This clonotype appeared many times. The chain is built from TRBV20-1 and TRBJ1-1, with D maybe TRBD1 (5 bases). Looked up from germline, CDR1 is DFQATT and CDR2 is SNEGSKA (reference sequence). Trimming took 6 bases from V and 0 from J, leaving 14 bases between them. The CDR3 has 14 residues. CDR3 residues: CSALGPIMNTEAFF. In nucleotides, the CDR3 is TGCAGTGCACTGGGACCAATTATGAACACTGAAGCTTTCTTT.

This clonotype appeared many times. V is TRBV19 and J is TRBJ1-2, with D perhaps matching TRBD1 (5 bases). The CDR3 has 12 amino acids. V was clipped by 11 bases and J by 4 bases, with 14 bases between them. The germline V gene has CDR1 LNHDA and CDR2 SQIVND (reference sequence). In nucleotides, the CDR3 is TGTGCCTGTTTTAGGGGAGGCTATGGCTACACCTTC. Translated, it gives CACFRGGYGYTF.

This clonotype was detected many times. The chain employs TRBV20-1 and TRBJ2-1; D possibly uses TRBD1 or TRBD2 (5 bases each). Trimming shortened V by 4 bases and J by 0 bases, and 13 bases separated the two germline ends. Germline CDR1 reads DFQATT; CDR2 reads SNEGSKA (reference sequence). CDR3 length: 15 residues. The CDR3 is CSAILGTTSYNEQFF. The DNA for the CDR3 is TGCAGTGCTATTTTAGGGACCACCTCCTACAATGAGCAGTTCTTC.